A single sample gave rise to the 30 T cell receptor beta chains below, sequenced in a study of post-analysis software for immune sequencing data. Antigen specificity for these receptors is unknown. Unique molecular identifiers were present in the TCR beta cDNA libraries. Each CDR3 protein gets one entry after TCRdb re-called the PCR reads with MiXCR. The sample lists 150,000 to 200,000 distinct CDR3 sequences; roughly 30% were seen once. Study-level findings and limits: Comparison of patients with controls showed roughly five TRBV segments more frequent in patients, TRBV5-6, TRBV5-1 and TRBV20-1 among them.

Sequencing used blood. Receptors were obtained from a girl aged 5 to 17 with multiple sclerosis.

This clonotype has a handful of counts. The CDR3 loop is CASSGPRGNNSPLHF. The CDR3 nucleotides are TGTGCCAGCAGTGGTCCCCGGGGTAATAATTCACCCCTCCACTTT. The V gene is TRBV28, the J gene TRBJ1-6; D unclear. Germline CDR1 and CDR2: MDHEN and SYDVKM. V was shortened by 5 bases and J by 5 bases, with 13 bases between the two germline ends. The CDR3 extends over 15 amino acids.

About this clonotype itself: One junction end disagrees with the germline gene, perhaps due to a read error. CDR3 coding DNA: TGTGCCGCCAGCAGAGATGCGGCCGGACTAGCGGTACAAGAGACCCAGTACTTC. Its translation: CAASRDAAGLAVQETQYF. The genes are TRBV15 and TRBJ2-5; 10 bases are a match to TRBD2. The germline V gene has CDR1 LNHNV and CDR2 YYDKDF (reference sequence). The CDR3 spans 18 residues.

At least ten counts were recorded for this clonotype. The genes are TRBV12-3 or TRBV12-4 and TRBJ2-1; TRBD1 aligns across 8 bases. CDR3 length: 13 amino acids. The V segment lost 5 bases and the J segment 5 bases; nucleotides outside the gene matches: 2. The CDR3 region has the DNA TGTGCCAGCAGTCCGACAGGGGACAATGAGCAGTTCTTC. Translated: CASSPTGDNEQFF.

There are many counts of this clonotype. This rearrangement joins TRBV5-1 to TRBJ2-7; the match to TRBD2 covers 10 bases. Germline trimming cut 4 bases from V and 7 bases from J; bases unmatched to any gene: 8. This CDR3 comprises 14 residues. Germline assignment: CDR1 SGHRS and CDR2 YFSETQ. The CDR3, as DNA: TGCGCCAGCAGCCCGCTAGCGGGAGAAAGGGAGCAGTACTTC. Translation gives CASSPLAGEREQYF.

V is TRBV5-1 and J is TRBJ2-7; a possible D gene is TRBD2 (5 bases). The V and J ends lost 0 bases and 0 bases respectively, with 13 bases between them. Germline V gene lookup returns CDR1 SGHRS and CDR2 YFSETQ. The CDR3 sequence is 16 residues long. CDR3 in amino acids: CASSLAEEALSYEQYF. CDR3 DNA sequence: TGCGCCAGCAGCTTGGCCGAGGAGGCTCTCTCCTACGAGCAGTACTTC. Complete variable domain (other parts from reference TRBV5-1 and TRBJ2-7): KAGVTQTPRYLIKTRGQQVTLSCSPISGHRSVSWYQQTPGQGLQFLFEYFSETQRNKGNFPGRFSGRQFSNSRSEMNVSTLELGDSALYLCASSLAEEALSYEQYFGPGTRLTVT.

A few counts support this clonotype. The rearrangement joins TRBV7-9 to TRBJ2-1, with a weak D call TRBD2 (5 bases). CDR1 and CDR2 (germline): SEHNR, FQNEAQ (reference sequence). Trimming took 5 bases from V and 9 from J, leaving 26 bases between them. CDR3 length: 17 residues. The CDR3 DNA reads TGTGCCAGCAGCCCTAGAACAAGAGGGCGAACGAGTGGTGAGCAGTTCTTC. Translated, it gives CASSPRTRGRTSGEQFF. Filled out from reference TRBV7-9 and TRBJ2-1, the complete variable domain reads DTGVSQNPRHKITKRGQNVTFRCDPISEHNRLYWYRQTLGQGPEFLTYFQNEAQLEKSRLLSDRFSAERPKGSFSTLEIQRTEQGDSAMYLCASSPRTRGRTSGEQFFGPGTRLTVL.

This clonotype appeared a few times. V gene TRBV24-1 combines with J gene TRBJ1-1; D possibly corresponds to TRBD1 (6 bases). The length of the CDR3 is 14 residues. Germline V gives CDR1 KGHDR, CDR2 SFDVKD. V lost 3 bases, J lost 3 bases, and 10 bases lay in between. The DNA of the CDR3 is TGTGCCACCAGTGATCAGGGGAGCGACACTGAAGCTTTCTTT. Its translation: CATSDQGSDTEAFF.

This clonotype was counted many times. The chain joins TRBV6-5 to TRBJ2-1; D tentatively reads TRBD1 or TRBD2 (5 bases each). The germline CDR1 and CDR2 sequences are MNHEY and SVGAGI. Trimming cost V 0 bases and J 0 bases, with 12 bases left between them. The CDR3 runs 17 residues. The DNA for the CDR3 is TGTGCCAGCAGTTACTCGAAGGACACTAGCTCCTACAATGAGCAGTTCTTC. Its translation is CASSYSKDTSSYNEQFF.

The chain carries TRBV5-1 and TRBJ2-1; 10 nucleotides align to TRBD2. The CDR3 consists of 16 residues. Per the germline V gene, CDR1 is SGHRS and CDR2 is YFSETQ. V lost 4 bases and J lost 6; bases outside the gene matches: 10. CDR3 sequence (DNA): TGCGCCAGCAGCCCACTCGGACTAGCGGCCCCCAATGAGCAGTTCTTC. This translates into CASSPLGLAAPNEQFF.

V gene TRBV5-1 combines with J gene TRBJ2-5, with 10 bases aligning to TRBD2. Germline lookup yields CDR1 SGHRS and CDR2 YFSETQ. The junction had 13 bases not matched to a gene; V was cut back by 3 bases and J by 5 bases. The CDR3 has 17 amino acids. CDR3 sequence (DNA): TGCGCCAGCAGCTCCGGACTAGCGGTTCAGGAGGGGGAGACCCAGTACTTC. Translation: CASSSGLAVQEGETQYF.

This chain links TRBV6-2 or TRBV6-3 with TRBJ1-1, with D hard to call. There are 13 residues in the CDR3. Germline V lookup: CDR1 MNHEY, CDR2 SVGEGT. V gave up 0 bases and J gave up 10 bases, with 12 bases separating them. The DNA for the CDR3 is TGTGCCAGCAGTTACTCGTCTGTACAGCTAGCTTTCTTT. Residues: CASSYSSVQLAFF.

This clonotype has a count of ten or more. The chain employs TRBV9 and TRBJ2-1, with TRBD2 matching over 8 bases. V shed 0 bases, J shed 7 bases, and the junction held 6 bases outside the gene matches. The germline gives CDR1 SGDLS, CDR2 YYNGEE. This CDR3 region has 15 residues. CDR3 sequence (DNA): TGTGCCAGCAGCGTAGTACGAGCGGGAGAAAATGAGCAGTTCTTC. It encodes CASSVVRAGENEQFF.

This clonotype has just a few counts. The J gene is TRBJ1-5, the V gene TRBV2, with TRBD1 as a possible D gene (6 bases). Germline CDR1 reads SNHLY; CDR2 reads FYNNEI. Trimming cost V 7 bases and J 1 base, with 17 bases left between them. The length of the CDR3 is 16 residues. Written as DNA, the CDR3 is TGTGCCAGCATGAGGGGGGATTTCGGAAGCAATCAGCCCCAGCATTTT. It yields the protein CASMRGDFGSNQPQHF.

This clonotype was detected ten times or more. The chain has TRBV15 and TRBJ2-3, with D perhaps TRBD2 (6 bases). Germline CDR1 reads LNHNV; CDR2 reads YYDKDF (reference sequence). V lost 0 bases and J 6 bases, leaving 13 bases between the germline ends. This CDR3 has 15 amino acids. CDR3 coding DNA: TGTGCCACCAGCAGAGAGACTAGTTTTGGCGATACGCAGTATTTT. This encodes CATSRETSFGDTQYF.

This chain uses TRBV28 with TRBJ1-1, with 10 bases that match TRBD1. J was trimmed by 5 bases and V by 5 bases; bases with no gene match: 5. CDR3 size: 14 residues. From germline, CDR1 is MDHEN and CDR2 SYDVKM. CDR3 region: CASSPRTGGTEAFF. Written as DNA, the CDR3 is TGTGCCAGCAGTCCAAGGACAGGGGGGACTGAAGCTTTCTTT.

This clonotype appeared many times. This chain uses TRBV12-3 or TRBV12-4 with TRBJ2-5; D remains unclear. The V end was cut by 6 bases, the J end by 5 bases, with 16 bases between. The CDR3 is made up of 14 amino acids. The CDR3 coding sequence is TGTGCCAGCAGCCGGTTTGGTGGGTTGGAGACCCAGTACTTC. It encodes CASSRFGGLETQYF.

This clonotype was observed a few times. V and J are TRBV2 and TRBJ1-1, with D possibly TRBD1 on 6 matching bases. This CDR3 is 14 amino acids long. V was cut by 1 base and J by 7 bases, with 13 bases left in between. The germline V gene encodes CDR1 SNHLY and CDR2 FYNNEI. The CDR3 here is CASSEVWGLGEAFF. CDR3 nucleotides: TGTGCCAGCAGTGAAGTTTGGGGGCTCGGTGAAGCTTTCTTT.

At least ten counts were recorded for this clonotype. For the CDR3, the DNA is TGCAGCGTTGTAGCGGGAGGGCCGGGCAATGAGCAGTTCTTC. Translating gives CSVVAGGPGNEQFF. V usage is TRBV29-1 and J usage is TRBJ2-1; 11 positions agree with TRBD2. This CDR3 has 14 amino acids. CDR1 and CDR2 (germline): SQVTM, ANQGSEA. The V and J ends lost 4 bases and 6 bases, in that order; junction bases with no gene match: 5.

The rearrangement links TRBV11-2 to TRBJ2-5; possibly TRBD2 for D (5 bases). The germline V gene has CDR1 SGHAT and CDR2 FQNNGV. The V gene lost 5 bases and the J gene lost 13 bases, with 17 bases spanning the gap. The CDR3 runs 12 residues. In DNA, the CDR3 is TGTGCCAGCAGCCGTCTAGCTCTTCAGCCGTACTTC. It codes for CASSRLALQPYF.

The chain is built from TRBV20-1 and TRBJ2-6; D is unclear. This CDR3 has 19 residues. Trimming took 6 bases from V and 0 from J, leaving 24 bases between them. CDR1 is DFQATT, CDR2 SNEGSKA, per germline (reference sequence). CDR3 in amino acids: CSATFDGLFPSSGANVLTF. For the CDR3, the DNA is TGCAGTGCGACCTTCGACGGCCTATTCCCTTCCTCTGGGGCCAACGTCCTGACTTTC.

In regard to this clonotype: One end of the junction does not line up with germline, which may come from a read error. Here the CDR3 reads CSALEDREPLDGAQRF. CDR3 nucleotide sequence: TGCAGTGCTTTAGAGGACAGGGAGCCGCTCGATGGGGCCCAGCGTTTT. V and J are TRBV20-1 and TRBJ1-5, with TRBD1 matching over 8 bases. The V gene's germline CDR1 is DFQATT and CDR2 SNEGSKA (reference sequence). The CDR3 loop spans 16 amino acids.

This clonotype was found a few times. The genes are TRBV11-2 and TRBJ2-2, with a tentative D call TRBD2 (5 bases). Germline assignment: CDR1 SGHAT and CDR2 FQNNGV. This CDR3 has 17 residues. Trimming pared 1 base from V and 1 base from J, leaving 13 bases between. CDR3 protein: CASSLGRGLGNTGELFF. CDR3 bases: TGTGCCAGCAGCTTAGGACGGGGTTTAGGGAACACCGGGGAGCTGTTTTTT.

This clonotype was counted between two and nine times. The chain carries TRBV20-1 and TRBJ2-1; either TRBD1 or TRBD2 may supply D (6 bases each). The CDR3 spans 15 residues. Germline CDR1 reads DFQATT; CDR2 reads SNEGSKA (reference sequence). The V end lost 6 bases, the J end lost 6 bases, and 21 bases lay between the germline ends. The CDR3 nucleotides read TGCAGTGCCGTCACGGAGGGGGAATGGTCCAATGAGCAGTTCTTC. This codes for CSAVTEGEWSNEQFF.

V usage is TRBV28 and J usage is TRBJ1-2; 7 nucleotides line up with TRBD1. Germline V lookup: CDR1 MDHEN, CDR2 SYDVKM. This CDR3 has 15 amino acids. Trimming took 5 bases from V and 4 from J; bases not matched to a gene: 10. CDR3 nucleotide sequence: TGTGCCAGCAGTATTCCGGGACAGACGGCCTATGGCTACACCTTC. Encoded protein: CASSIPGQTAYGYTF.

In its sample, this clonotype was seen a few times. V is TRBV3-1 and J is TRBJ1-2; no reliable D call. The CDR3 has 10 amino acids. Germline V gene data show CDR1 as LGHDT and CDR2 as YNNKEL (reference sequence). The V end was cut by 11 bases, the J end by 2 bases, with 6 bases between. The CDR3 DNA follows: TGTGCCGCATCAAACTATGGCTACACCTTC. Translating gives CAASNYGYTF.

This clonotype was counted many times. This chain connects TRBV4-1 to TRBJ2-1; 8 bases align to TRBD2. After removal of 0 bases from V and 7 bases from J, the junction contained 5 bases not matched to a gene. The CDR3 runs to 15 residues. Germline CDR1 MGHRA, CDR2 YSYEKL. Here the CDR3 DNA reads TGCGCCAGCAGCCAAGATTCGGCGGGAGGAAATGAGCAGTTCTTC. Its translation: CASSQDSAGGNEQFF.

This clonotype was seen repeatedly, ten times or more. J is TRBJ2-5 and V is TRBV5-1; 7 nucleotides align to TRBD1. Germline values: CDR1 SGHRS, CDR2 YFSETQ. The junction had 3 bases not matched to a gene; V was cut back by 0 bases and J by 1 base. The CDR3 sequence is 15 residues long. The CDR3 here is CASSLGQGSQETQYF. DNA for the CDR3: TGCGCCAGCAGCTTGGGACAGGGCTCCCAAGAGACCCAGTACTTC.

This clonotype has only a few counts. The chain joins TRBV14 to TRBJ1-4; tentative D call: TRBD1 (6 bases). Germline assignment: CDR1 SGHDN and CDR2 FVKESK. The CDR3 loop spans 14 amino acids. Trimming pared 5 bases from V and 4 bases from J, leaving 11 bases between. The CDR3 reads CASSRGARNEKLFF. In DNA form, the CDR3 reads TGTGCCAGCAGCAGGGGGGCTCGTAATGAAAAACTGTTTTTT. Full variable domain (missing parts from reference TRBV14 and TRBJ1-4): EAGVTQFPSHSVIEKGQTVTLRCDPISGHDNLYWYRRVMGKEIKFLLHFVKESKQDESGMPNNRFLAERTGGTYSTLKVQPAELEDSGVYFCASSRGARNEKLFFGSGTQLSVL.

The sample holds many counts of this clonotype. The CDR3 region has the DNA TGCGCCAGCAGCCAAATCCTAACTGGGCTAGCGGGAGCAGAGACCCAGTACTTC. Its protein product is CASSQILTGLAGAETQYF. The chain recombines TRBV4-1 with TRBJ2-5; 10 positions agree with TRBD2. The J segment lost 4 bases and the V segment lost 2 bases, leaving 13 bases of the junction unmatched. Germline CDR1 reads MGHRA; CDR2 reads YSYEKL. The CDR3 is 18 amino acids.

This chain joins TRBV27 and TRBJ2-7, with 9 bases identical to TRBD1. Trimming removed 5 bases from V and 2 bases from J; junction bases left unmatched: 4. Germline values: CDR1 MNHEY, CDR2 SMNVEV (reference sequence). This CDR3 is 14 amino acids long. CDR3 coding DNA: TGTGCCAGCAGTGGGACAGGGTCGGCCTACGAGCAGTACTTC. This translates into CASSGTGSAYEQYF.